Sequencing of this T cell receptor beta chain was carried out in a study of CD4 T cells in relation to SARS-CoV-2 and coronaviruses. Unexposed donor CD4+ T cells date from 2011-2018, before the COVID-19 pandemic. CD4+ T cells were isolated from the cells after more than nine days of culture. Trimming took off 4 bases at V and 13 bases at J, with 16 bases between the two ends. Per the germline V gene, CDR1 is LGHDT and CDR2 is YNNKEL (reference sequence). CDR3 length equals 12 residues. In its sample, this clone was seen a few times. No antigen is known for it. Here immunoSEQ multiplex PCR was the method, and the copy in TCRdb shows in-frame clones only, minus some. The table includes almost 30,000 clones, 76% detected once.

The J gene is TRBJ1-1, the V gene TRBV3-1 (or the pseudogene TRBV3-2); the D is unclear. This sequence originates from a human donor in good health. Sequencing input: CD4+ T cells from PBMCs, cultured in vitro. CDR3 nucleotides: TGTGCCAGCAGCCCATCCGGGAGGACGCTTTTCTTT. Its protein is CASSPSGRTLFF.